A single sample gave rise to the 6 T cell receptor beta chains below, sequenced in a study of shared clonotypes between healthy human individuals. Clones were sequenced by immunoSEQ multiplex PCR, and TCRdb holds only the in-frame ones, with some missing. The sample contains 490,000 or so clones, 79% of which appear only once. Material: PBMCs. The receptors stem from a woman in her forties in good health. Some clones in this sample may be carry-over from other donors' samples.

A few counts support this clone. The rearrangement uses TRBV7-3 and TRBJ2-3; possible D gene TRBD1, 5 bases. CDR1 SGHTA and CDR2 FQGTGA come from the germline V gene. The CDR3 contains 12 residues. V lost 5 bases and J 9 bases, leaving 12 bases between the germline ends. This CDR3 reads CASSPDTRTQYF. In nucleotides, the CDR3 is TGTGCCAGCAGCCCGGACACAAGGACGCAGTATTTT. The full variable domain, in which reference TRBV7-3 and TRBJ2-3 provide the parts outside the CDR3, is GAGVSQTPSNKVTEKGKYVELRCDPISGHTALYWYRQSLGQGPEFLIYFQGTGAADDSGLPNDRFFAVRPEGSVSTLKIQRTERGDSAVYLCASSPDTRTQYFGPGTRLTVL.

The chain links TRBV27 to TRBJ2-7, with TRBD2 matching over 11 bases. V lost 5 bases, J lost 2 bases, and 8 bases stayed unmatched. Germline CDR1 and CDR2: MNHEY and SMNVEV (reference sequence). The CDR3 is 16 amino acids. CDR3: CASSTLAGGGPYEQYF. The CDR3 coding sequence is TGTGCCAGCAGTACCTTAGCGGGAGGGGGGCCCTACGAGCAGTACTTC.

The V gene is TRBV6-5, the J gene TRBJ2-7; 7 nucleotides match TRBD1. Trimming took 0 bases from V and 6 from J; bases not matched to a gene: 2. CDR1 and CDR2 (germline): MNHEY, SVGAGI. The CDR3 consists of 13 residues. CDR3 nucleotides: TGTGCCAGCAGTTACTCGAGGGGGCCCGAGCAGTACTTC. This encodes CASSYSRGPEQYF.

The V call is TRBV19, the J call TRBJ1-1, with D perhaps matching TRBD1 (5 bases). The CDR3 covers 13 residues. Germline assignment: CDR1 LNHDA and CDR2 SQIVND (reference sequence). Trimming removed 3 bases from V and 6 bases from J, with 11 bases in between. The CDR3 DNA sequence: TGTGCCAGTAGTATCTCAGGGAGAGCTGAAGCTTTCTTT. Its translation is CASSISGRAEAFF.

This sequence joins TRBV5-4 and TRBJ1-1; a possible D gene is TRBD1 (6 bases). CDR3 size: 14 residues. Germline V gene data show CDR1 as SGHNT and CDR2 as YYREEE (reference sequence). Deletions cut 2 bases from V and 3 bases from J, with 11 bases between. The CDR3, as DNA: TGTGCCAGCAGCTTCTTAACAGGGTACACTGAAGCTTTCTTT. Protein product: CASSFLTGYTEAFF.

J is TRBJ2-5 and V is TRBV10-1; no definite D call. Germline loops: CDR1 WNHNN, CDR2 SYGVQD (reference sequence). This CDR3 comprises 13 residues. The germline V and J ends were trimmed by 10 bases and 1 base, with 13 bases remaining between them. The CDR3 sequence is CATPVVRQETQYF. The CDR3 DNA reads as TGCGCCACCCCCGTAGTACGCCAAGAGACCCAGTACTTC.